The clone carrying this T cell receptor (beta chain) appeared once. Its antigen remains unknown. The sample is drawn from a study of T cell responses to AZD1222 COVID-19 vaccine. Study-wide context: Investigators merged groups given second doses at roughly 4 or roughly 12 weeks. Study conclusions and caveats: White British people made up most donors, females outnumbered males, and clonal diversity was possibly underestimated. Repertoires were obtained only post-peak T cell response. The number of AZD1222 recipients seropositive at baseline was only 6 or 7.

The CDR3 runs 17 residues. V lost 2 bases and J lost 7; bases outside the gene matches: 7. Per germline, CDR1 SGHRS and CDR2 YFSETQ. Sequencing used immunoSEQ multiplex PCR; TCRdb keeps in-frame clones, though not all of them. The table includes under 140,000 clones, about 85% detected once. This TCR derives from an adult in good health. The V gene is TRBV5-1, the J gene TRBJ1-6; 12 nucleotides agree with TRBD1. The input for sequencing was peripheral blood, taken on day 0 of AZD1222 vaccination. The CDR3 DNA reads TGCGCCAGCAGCTTCACAGCCGGGACAGGGGGCAATTCACCCCTCCACTTT. Encoded protein: CASSFTAGTGGNSPLHF.